The rows below give T cell receptor beta chains drawn from one sample of a study of identical twins. TCRdb independently ran MiXCR on the 5' RACE reads; one entry per CDR3 protein. The profile covers about 700,000 distinct CDR3 sequences, with less than 10% appearing a single time and about 0.98% taken by the ten largest. This sample was shared with a second study, whose subject was yellow fever vaccine responses in identical twins.

Sample: PBMCs. These receptors came from a woman aged 18-35 years in good health. CDR3s include the opening cysteine and the closing phenylalanine or tryptophan.

TRBJ2-1	TRBV4-1	CASSQEPSGINNEQFF
TRBJ2-3	TRBV12-3/TRBV12-4	CASSPKVLAGVTDTQYF
TRBJ1-1	TRBV7-2	CASSRDSSFEAFF
TRBJ2-5	TRBV4-2	CASSHNLAGGGETQYF
TRBJ2-7	TRBV5-1	CASSMGPHEQYF
TRBJ2-7	TRBV12-3/TRBV12-4	CASMVTVSSYEQYF
TRBJ1-4	TRBV5-1	CASSLLARGEKLFF
TRBJ2-7	TRBV29-1	CSGGAGYEQYF
TRBJ2-3	TRBV6-1	CASSEGTSTDTQYF
TRBJ2-7	TRBV20-1	CSAVLAYEQYF
TRBJ2-5	TRBV6-2/TRBV6-3	CASRSGLPQETQYF
TRBJ2-6	TRBV20-1	CSASAIEGPGANVLTF
TRBJ2-2	TRBV24-1	CATSDLGTSTPLAGELFF
TRBJ1-5	TRBV5-6	CASSLFFIGGGQPQHF
TRBJ2-3	TRBV6-5	CASSSSGALRDTQYF
TRBJ2-3	TRBV20-1	CSARLVSDTQYF
TRBJ1-5	TRBV12-3/TRBV12-4	CASSLQQSNQPQHF
TRBJ1-5	TRBV10-3	CAISEGTGTSNQPQHF
TRBJ2-4	TRBV14	CASSQDPGRPDF
TRBJ1-5	TRBV20-1	CSARTRESQPQHF
TRBJ2-7	TRBV29-1	CSAKGAYYEQYF
TRBJ1-2	TRBV5-1	CASSPGVGNHRYGYTF
TRBJ2-1	TRBV7-2	CASSLYPGTKGGNEQFF
TRBJ1-2	TRBV27	CASSRGRIYGYTF
TRBJ2-1	TRBV7-3	CASSPRGLAGYGANEQFF
TRBJ2-1	TRBV7-8	CASSPQREGAQFF
TRBJ2-2	TRBV11-2	CASSHHPRSGGGGITGELFF
TRBJ2-3	TRBV7-2	CASSPYQRAADTQYF
TRBJ2-5	TRBV15	CATSGWTSGGHGETQYF
TRBJ1-1	TRBV5-1	CASSLAQGSDTEAFF
TRBJ2-3	TRBV4-3	CASSQDLDRRTDTQYF
TRBJ2-3	TRBV5-8	CASSSGLAGDSDTQYF
TRBJ2-5	TRBV7-3	CASSLTGRSYQETQYF
TRBJ2-1	TRBV10-3	CAIRPDRGSYNEQFF
TRBJ2-7	TRBV29-1	CSVEDREYEQYF
TRBJ2-7	TRBV7-2	CASSLGSGLVEQYF